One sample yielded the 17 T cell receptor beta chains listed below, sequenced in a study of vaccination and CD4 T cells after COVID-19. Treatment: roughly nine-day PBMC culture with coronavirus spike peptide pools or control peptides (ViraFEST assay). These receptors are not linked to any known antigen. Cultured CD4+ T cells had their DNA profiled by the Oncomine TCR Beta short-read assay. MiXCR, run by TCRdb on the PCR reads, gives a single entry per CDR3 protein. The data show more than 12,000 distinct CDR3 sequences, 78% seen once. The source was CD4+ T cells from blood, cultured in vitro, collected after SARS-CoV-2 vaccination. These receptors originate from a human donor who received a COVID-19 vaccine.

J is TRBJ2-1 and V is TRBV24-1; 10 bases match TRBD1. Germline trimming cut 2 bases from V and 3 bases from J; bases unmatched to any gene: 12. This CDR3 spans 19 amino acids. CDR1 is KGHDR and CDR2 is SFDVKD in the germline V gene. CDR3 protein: CATSDSGTGAGRYYNEQFF. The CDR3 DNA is TGTGCCACCAGTGATTCCGGGACAGGGGCGGGTCGGTACTACAATGAGCAGTTCTTC.

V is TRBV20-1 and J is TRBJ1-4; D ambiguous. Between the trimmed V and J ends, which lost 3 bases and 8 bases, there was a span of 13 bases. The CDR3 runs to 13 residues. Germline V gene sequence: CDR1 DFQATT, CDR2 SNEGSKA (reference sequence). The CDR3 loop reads CSARFTLGEKLFF. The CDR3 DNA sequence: TGCAGTGCTAGGTTTACACTTGGGGAAAAACTGTTTTTT.

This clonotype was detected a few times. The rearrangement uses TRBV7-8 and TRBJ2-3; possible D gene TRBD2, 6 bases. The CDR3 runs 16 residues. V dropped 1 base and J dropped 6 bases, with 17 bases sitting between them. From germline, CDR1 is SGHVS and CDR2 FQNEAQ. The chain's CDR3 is CASSLVSGLPSDTQYF. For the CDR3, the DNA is TGTGCCAGCAGCTTAGTGTCTGGACTACCATCGGATACGCAGTATTTT.

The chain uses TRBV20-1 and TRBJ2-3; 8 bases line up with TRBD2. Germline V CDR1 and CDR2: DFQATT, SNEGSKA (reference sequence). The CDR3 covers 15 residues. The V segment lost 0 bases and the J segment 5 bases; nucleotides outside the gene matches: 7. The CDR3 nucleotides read TGCAGTGCTAGAGAGGGACGGGGGGGCCTAGATACGCAGTATTTT. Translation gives CSAREGRGGLDTQYF.

CDR3 coding DNA: TGTGCCAGCAGTTCCTCAGGGGGCGCGGGTGGCTACACCTTC. This encodes CASSSSGGAGGYTF. The chain uses TRBV12-3 or TRBV12-4 and TRBJ1-2, with 8 bases matching TRBD1. Trimming cost V 4 bases and J 7 bases; bases outside gene matches: 8. The CDR3 length is 14 residues.

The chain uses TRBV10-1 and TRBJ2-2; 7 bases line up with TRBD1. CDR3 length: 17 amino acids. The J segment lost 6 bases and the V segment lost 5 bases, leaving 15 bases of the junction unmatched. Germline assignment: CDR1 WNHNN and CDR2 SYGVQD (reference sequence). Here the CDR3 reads CASSPALDRPSAGELFF. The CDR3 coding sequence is TGCGCCAGCAGTCCTGCCTTGGACAGGCCAAGCGCCGGGGAGCTGTTTTTT.

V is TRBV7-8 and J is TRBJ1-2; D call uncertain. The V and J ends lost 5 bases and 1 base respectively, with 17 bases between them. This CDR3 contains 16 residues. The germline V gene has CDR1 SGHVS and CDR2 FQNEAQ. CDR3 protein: CASSPTRTAGNYGYTF. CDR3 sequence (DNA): TGTGCCAGCAGCCCAACCCGTACTGCGGGTAACTATGGCTACACCTTC.

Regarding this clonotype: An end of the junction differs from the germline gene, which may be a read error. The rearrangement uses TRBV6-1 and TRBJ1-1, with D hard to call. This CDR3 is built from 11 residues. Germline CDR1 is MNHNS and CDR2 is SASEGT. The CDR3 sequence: CASGDIYNAFF. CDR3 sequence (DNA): TGTGCCAGCGGTGATATCTACAACGCTTTCTTT.

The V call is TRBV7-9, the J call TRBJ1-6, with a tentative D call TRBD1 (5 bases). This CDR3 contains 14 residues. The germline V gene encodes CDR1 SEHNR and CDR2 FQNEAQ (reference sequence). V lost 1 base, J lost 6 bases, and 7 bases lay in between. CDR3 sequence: CASSLGRVNSPLHF. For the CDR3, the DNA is TGTGCCAGCAGCTTAGGCAGGGTTAATTCACCCCTCCACTTT.

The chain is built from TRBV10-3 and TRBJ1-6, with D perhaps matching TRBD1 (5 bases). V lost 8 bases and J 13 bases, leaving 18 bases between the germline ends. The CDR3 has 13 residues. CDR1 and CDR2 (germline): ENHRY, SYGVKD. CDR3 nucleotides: TGTGCCATCGGATCCGTTCGGGGGGACCCCCTCCACTTT. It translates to CAIGSVRGDPLHF.

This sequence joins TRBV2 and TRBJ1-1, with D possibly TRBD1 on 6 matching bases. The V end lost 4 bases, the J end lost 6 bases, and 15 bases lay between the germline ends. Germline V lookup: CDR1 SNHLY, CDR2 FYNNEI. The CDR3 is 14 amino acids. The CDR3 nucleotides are TGTGCCAGCAGTGCTTCCAGGGGAAGCTCTGAAGCTTTCTTT. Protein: CASSASRGSSEAFF.

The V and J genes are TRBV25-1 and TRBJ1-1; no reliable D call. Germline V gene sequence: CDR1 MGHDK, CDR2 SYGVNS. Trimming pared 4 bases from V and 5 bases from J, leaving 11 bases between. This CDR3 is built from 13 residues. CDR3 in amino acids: CASSGGYWTEAFF. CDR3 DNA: TGTGCCAGCAGTGGCGGGTACTGGACTGAAGCTTTCTTT. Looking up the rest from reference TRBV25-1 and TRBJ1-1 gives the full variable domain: EADIYQTPRYLVIGTGKKITLECSQTMGHDKMYWYQQDPGMELHLIHYSYGVNSTEKGDLSSESTVSRIRTEHFPLTLESARPSHTSQYLCASSGGYWTEAFFGQGTRLTVV.

The CDR3 sequence is CAWSETGTAAFF. CDR3 bases: TGTGCCTGGAGCGAGACCGGGACGGCTGCTTTCTTT. The V gene is TRBV30, the J gene TRBJ1-1, with D perhaps matching TRBD1 (5 bases). The length of the CDR3 is 12 residues. Trimming took 3 bases from V and 11 from J, leaving 16 bases between them. Germline CDR1 reads GTSNPN; CDR2 reads SVGIG (reference sequence).

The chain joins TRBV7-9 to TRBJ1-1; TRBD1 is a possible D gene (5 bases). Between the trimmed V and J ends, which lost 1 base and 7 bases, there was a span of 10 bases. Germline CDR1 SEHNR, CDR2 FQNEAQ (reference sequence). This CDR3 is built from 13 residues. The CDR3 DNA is TGTGCCAGCAGCTTAGACCCGGGGGGTGAAGCTTTCTTT. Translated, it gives CASSLDPGGEAFF.

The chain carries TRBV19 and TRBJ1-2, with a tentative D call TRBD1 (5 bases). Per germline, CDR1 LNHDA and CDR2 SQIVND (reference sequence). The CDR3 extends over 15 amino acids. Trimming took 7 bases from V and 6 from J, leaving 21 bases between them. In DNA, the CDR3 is TGTGCCAGTATTCCCCGGGACTCCAAAGGGAATGGCTACACCTTC. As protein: CASIPRDSKGNGYTF. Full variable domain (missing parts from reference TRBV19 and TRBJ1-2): DGGITQSPKYLFRKEGQNVTLSCEQNLNHDAMYWYRQDPGQGLRLIYYSQIVNDFQKGDIAEGYSVSREKKESFPLTVTSAQKNPTAFYLCASIPRDSKGNGYTFGSGTRLTVV.

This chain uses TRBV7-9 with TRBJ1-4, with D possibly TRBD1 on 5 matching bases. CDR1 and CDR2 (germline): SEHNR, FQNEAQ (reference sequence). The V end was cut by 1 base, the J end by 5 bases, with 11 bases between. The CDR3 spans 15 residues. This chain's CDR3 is CASSLVRGRNEKLFF. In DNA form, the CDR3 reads TGTGCCAGCAGCTTAGTGAGGGGAAGGAATGAAAAACTGTTTTTT.

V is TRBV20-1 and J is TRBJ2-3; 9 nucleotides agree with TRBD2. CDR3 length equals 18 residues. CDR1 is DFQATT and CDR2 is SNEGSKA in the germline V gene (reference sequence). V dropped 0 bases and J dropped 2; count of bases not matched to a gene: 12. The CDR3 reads CSARDGVIAGATTDTQYF. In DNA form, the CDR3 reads TGCAGTGCTAGAGACGGCGTAATAGCGGGGGCCACCACAGATACGCAGTATTTT.